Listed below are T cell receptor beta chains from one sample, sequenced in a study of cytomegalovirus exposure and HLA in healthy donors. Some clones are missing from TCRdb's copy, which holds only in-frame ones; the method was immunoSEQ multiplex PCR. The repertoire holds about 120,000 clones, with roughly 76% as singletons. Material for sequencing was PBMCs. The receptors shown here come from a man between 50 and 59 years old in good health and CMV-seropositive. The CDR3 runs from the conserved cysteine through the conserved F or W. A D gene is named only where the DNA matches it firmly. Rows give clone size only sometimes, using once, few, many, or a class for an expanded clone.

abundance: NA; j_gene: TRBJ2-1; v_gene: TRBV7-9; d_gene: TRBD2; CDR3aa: CASSLESGGPGLYNEQFF; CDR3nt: TGTGCCAGCAGCTTAGAGAGCGGGGGCCCAGGCTTATACAATGAGCAGTTCTTC
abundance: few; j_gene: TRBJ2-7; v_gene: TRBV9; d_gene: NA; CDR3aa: CASSVQGLPYEQYF; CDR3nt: TGTGCCAGCAGTGTGCAGGGGCTGCCCTACGAGCAGTACTTC
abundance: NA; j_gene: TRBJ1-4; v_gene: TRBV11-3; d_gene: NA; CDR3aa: CASSLDGGIEKLFF; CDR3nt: TGTGCCAGCAGCTTAGATGGGGGGATTGAAAAACTGTTTTTT
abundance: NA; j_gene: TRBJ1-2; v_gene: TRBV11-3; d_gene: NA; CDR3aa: CASSQGRLNTF; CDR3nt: TGTGCCAGCAGCCAGGGCCGTTTAAACACCTTC
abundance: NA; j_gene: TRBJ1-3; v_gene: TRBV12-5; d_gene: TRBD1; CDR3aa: CASGFPGQGVGNTIYF; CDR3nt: TGTGCTAGTGGTTTCCCGGGACAGGGAGTTGGAAACACCATATATTTT
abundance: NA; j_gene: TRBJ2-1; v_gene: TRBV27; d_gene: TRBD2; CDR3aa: CASSLWGSGRRGNEQFF; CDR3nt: TGTGCCAGCAGTTTATGGGGTAGCGGGAGACGGGGGAATGAGCAGTTCTTC
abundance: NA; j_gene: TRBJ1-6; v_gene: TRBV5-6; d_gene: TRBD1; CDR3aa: CASSLPPDDRVDSPLHF; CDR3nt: TGTGCCAGCAGCCTCCCTCCCGATGACAGGGTTGATTCACCCCTCCACTTT
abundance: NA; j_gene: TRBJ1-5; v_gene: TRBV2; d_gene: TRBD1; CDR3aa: CASSTPGQGGINQPQHF; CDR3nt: TGTGCCAGCAGTACGCCGGGACAGGGAGGAATAAATCAGCCCCAGCATTTT
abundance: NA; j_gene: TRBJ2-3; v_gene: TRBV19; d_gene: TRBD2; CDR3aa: CASSIQVLAGTDTQYF; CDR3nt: TGTGCCAGTAGTATACAGGTACTAGCGGGGACAGATACGCAGTATTTT
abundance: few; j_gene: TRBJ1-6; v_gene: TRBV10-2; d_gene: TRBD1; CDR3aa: CASSVTQGDNSPLHF; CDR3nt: TGCGCCAGCAGTGTTACCCAGGGGGATAATTCACCCCTCCACTTT
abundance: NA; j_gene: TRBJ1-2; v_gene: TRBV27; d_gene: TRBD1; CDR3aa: CASRSQGAYGYTF; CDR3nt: TGTGCCAGCAGATCACAGGGGGCTTATGGCTACACCTTC
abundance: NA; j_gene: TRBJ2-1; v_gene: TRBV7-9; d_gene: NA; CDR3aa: CASSSRGTLETEQFF; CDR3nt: TGTGCCAGCAGCTCCCGGGGGACCCTTGAAACTGAGCAGTTCTTC
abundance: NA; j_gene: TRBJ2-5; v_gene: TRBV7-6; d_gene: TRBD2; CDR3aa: CASSSLFGGRGETQYF; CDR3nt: TGTGCCAGCAGCTCCCTCTTCGGCGGGAGGGGAGAGACCCAGTACTTC
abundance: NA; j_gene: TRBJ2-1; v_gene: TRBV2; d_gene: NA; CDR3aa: CASSASSPTNEQFF; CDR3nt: TGTGCCAGCAGTGCGTCTAGCCCCACCAATGAGCAGTTCTTC
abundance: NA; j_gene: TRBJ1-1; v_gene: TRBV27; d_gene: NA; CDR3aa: CASSLRSLNTEAFF; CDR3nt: TGTGCCAGCAGTTTGAGGTCCCTGAACACTGAAGCTTTCTTT
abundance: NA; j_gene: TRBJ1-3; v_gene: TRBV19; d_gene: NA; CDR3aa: CASSIITGTPSGNTIYF; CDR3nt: TGTGCCAGTAGTATAATTACAGGGACGCCCTCTGGAAACACCATATATTTT
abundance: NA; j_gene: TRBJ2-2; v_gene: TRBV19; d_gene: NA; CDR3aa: CASSIGTGELFF; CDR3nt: TGTGCCAGTAGTATCGGGACCGGGGAGCTGTTTTTT
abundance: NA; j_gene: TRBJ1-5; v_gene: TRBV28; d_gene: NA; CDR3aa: CASSLWTDSNQPQHF; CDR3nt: TGTGCCAGCAGTTTATGGACAGATTCCAATCAGCCCCAGCATTTT
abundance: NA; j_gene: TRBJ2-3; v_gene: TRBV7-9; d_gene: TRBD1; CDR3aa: CASSLSSGGADTQYF; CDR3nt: TGTGCCAGCAGCTTATCGTCAGGGGGCGCAGATACGCAGTATTTT
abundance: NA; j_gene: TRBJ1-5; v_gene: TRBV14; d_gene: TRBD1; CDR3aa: CARRDSNSNQPQHF; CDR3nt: TGTGCCAGAAGGGACAGCAATAGCAATCAGCCCCAGCATTTT
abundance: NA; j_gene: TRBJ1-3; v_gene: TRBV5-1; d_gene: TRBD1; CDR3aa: CASSWGTGGTGNTIYF; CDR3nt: TGCGCCAGCAGCTGGGGGACAGGGGGGACTGGAAACACCATATATTTT
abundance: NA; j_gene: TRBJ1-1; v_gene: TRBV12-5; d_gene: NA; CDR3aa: CASAKTGDLNTEAFF; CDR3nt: TGTGCTAGTGCCAAGACAGGCGACTTGAACACTGAAGCTTTCTTT
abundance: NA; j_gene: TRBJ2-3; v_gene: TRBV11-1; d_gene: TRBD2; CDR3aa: CASSLAGLAGGRTDTQYF; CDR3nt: TGTGCCAGCAGCTTAGCGGGACTAGCGGGAGGGAGGACAGATACGCAGTATTTT
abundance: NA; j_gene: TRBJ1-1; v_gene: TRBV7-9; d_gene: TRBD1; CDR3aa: CASSLTGVGTEAFF; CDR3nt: TGTGCCAGCAGCTTGACAGGGGTGGGGACTGAAGCTTTCTTT
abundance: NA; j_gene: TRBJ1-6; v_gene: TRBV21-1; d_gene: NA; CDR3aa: CARPRGRGYNSPLHF; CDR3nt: TGTGCCAGACCCAGGGGGCGCGGCTATAATTCACCCCTCCACTTT
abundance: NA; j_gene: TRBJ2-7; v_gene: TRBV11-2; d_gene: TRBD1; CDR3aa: CASRYSGTGENEQYF; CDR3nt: TGTGCCAGCAGGTATTCAGGGACAGGGGAGAACGAGCAGTACTTC
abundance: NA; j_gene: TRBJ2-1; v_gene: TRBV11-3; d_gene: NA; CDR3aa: CATGGYNEQFF; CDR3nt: TGTGCCACCGGCGGGTACAATGAGCAGTTCTTC
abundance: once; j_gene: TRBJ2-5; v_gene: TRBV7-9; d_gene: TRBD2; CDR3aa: CASSFRRGGQETQYF; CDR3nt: TGTGCCAGCAGCTTTCGGCGGGGGGGCCAAGAGACCCAGTACTTC
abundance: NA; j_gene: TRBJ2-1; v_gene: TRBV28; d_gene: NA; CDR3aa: CASSPRPVASPYNEQFF; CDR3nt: TGTGCCAGCAGTCCTAGGCCAGTAGCGAGCCCCTACAATGAGCAGTTCTTC
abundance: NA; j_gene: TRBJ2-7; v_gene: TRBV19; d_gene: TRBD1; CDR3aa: CASKPIGTDYEQYF; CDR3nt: TGTGCCAGTAAACCAATCGGGACAGACTACGAGCAGTACTTC
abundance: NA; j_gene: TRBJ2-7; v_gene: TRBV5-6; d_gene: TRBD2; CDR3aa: CASSPGLASYEQYF; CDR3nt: TGTGCCAGCAGCCCCGGACTAGCGTCCTACGAGCAGTACTTC
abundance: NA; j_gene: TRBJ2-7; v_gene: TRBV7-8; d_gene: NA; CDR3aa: CASSLGPLLYEQYF; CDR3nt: TGTGCCAGCAGCTTAGGGCCGCTCCTCTACGAGCAGTACTTC
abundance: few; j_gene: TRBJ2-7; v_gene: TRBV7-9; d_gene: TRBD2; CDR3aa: CASSPGLARNEQYF; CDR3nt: TGTGCCAGCAGCCCAGGACTAGCGAGGAACGAGCAGTACTTC
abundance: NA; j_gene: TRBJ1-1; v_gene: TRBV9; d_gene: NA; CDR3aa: CASSGHTGYSTEAFF; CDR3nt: TGTGCCAGCAGCGGTCACACAGGGTACAGCACTGAAGCTTTCTTT
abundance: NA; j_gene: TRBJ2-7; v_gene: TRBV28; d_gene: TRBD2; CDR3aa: CASSFSSGVYEQYF; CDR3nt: TGTGCCAGCAGTTTCTCTAGCGGGGTCTACGAGCAGTACTTC
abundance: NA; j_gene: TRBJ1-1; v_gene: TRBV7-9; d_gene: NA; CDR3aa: CASSSQGGNTEAFF; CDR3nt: TGTGCCAGCAGCTCACAGGGTGGGAACACTGAAGCTTTCTTT
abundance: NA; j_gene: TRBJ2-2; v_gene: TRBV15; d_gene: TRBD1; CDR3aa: CATRGRTGVNTGELFF; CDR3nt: TGTGCCACCAGAGGCCGCACAGGGGTGAACACCGGGGAGCTGTTTTTT
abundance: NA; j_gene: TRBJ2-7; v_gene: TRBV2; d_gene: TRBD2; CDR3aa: CASGRAGDPGNEQYF; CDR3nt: TGTGCCAGCGGGAGGGCGGGGGACCCTGGGAACGAGCAGTACTTC
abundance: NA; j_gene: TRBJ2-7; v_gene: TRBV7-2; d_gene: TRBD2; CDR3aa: CASSTGTRSYEQYF; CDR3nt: TGTGCCAGCAGTACCGGGACTAGGTCCTACGAGCAGTACTTC
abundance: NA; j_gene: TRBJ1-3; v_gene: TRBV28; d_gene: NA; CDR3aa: CASSLGGGASGNTIYF; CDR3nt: TGTGCCAGCAGTTTGGGGGGGGGTGCGTCTGGAAACACCATATATTTT
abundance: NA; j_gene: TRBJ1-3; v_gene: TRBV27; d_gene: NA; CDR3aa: CASSFGRDSGNTIYF; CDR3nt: TGTGCCAGCAGTTTCGGGCGGGACTCTGGAAACACCATATATTTT
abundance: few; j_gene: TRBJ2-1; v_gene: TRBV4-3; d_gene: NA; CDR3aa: CASSQESGPLNEQFF; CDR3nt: TGCGCCAGCAGCCAAGAGAGCGGGCCCCTCAATGAGCAGTTCTTC
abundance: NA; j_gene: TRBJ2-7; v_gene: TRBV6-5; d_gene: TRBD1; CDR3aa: CASSYSGTGLYEQYF; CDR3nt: TGTGCCAGCAGTTACTCCGGGACAGGGCTATACGAGCAGTACTTC
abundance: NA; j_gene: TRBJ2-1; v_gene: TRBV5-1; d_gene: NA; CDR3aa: CASSLVQGGNEQFF; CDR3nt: TGCGCCAGCAGCTTGGTCCAGGGGGGCAATGAGCAGTTCTTC